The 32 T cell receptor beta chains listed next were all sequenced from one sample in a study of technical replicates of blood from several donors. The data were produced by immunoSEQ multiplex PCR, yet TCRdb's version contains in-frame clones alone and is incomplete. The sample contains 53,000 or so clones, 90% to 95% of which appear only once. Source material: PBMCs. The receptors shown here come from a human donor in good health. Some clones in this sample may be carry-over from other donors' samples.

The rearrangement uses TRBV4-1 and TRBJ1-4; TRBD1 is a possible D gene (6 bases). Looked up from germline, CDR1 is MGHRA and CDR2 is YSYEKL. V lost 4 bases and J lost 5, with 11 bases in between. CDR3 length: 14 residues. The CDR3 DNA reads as TGCGCCAGCAGCCTCGGACAGTTAAATGAAAAACTGTTTTTT. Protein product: CASSLGQLNEKLFF.

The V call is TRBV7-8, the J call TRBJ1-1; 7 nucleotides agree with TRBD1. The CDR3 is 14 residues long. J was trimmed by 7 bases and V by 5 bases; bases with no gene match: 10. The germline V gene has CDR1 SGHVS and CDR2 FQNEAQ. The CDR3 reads CASSVRQGFSEAFF. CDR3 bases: TGTGCCAGCAGCGTCCGACAGGGTTTTAGTGAAGCTTTCTTT.

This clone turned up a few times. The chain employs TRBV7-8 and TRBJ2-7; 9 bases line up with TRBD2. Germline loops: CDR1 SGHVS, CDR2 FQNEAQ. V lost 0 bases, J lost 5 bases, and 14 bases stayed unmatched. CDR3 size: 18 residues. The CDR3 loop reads CASSLAGGGRAVRNEQYF. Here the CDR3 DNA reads TGTGCCAGCAGCTTAGCGGGGGGCGGGAGGGCCGTAAGAAACGAGCAGTACTTC.

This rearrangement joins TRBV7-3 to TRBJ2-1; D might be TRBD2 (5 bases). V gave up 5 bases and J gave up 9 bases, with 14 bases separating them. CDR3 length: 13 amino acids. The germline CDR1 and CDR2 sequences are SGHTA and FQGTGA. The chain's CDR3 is CASSINGKGEQFF. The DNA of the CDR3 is TGTGCCAGCAGCATAAACGGGAAGGGTGAGCAGTTCTTC.

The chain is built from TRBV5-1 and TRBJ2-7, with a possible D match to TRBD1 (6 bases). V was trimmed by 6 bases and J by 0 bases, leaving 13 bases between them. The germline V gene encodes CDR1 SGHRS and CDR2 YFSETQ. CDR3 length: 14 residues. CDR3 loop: CASNRDTSSYEQYF. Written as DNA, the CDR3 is TGCGCCAGCAACCGGGACACCAGCTCCTACGAGCAGTACTTC. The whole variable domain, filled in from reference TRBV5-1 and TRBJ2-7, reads KAGVTQTPRYLIKTRGQQVTLSCSPISGHRSVSWYQQTPGQGLQFLFEYFSETQRNKGNFPGRFSGRQFSNSRSEMNVSTLELGDSALYLCASNRDTSSYEQYFGPGTRLTVT.

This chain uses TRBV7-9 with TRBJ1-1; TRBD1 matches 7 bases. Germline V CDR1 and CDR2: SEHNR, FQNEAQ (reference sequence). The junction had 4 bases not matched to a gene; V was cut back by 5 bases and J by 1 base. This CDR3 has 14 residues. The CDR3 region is CASSHRTGNTEAFF. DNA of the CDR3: TGTGCCAGCAGCCACCGGACAGGGAACACTGAAGCTTTCTTT.

CDR3 residues: CASSPTAGGTYEQYF. The DNA for the CDR3 is TGTGCCAGCAGTCCGACAGCGGGGGGGACTTACGAGCAGTACTTC. The chain joins TRBV6-5 to TRBJ2-7, with TRBD2 identical over 10 bases. J lost 4 bases, V lost 5 bases, and 8 bases had no gene match. Germline V gene sequence: CDR1 MNHEY, CDR2 SVGAGI. CDR3 length: 15 residues.

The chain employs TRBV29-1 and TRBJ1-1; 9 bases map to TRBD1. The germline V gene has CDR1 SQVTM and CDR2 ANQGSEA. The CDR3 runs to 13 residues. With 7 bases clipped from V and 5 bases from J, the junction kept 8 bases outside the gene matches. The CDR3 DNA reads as TGCAGCGCAAAACAGGGGGCGCGGACTGAAGCTTTCTTT. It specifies CSAKQGARTEAFF.

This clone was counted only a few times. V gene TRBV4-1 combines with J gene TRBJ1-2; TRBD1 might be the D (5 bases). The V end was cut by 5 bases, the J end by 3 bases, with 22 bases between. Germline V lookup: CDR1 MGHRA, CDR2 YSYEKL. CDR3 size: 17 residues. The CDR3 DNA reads TGCGCCAGCAGCTTCGACGGGTGGGGGGAAGCGGACTATGGCTACACCTTC. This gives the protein CASSFDGWGEADYGYTF.

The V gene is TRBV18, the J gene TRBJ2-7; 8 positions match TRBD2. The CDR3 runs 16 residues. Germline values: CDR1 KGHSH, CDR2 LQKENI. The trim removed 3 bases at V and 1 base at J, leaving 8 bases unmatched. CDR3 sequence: CASSPLFSGKSYEQYF. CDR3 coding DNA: TGTGCCAGCTCACCCCTGTTTAGCGGGAAATCCTACGAGCAGTACTTC.

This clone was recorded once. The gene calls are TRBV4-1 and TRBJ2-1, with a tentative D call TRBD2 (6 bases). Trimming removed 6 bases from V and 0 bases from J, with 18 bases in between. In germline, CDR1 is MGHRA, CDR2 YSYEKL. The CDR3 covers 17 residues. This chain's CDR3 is CASRMGVAAVSYNEQFF. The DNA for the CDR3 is TGCGCCAGCAGAATGGGGGTAGCGGCGGTCTCCTACAATGAGCAGTTCTTC.

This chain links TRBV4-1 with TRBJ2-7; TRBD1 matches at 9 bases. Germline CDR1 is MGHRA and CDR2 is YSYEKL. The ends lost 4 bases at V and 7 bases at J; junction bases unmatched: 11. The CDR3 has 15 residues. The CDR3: CASSLEPGTGNEQYF. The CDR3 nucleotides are TGCGCCAGCAGCCTGGAGCCCGGGACAGGGAATGAGCAGTACTTC.

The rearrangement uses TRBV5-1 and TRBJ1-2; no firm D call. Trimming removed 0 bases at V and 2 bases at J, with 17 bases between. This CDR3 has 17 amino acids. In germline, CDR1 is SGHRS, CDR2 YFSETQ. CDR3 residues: CASSLVATGGSNYGYTF. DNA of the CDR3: TGCGCCAGCAGCTTGGTGGCTACGGGAGGCTCAAACTATGGCTACACCTTC.

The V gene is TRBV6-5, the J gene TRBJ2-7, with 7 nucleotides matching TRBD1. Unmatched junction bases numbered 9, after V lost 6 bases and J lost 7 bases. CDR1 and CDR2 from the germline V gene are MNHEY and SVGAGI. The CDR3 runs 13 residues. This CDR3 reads CASSGRRGHEQYF. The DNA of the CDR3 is TGTGCCAGCAGCGGTCGTAGGGGGCATGAGCAGTACTTC.

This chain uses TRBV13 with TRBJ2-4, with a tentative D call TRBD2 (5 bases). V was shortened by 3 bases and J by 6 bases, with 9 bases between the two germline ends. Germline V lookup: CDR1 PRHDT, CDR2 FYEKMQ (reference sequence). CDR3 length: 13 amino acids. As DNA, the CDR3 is TGTGCCAGCAGCTTTTCCGGGATAAACATTCAGTACTTC. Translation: CASSFSGINIQYF.

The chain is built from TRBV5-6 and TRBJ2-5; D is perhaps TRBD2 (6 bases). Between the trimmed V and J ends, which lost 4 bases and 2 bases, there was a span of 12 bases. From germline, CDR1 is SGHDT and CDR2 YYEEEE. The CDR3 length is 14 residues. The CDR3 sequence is CASSLGGWQETQYF. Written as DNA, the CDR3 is TGTGCCAGCAGCCTCGGGGGTTGGCAAGAGACCCAGTACTTC.

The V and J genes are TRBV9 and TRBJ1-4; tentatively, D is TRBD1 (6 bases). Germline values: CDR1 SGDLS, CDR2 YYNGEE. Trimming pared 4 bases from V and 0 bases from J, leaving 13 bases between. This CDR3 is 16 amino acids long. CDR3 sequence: CASSYRTEATNEKLFF. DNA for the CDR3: TGTGCCAGCAGCTACAGGACAGAAGCAACTAATGAAAAACTGTTTTTT.

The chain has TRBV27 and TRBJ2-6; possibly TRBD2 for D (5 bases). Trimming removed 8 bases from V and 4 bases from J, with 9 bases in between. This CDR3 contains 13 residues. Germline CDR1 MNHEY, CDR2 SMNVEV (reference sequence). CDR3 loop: CASGSSGANVLTF. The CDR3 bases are TGTGCCAGCGGGAGCTCGGGGGCCAACGTCCTGACTTTC.

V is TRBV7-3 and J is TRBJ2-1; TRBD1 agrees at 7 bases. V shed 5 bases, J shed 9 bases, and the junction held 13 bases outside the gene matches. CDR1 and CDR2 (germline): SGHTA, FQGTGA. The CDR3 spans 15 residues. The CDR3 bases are TGTGCCAGCAGCCCTACCGCGGCAGGGGGTGGTGAGCAGTTCTTC. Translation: CASSPTAAGGGEQFF. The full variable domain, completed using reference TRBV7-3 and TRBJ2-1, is GAGVSQTPSNKVTEKGKYVELRCDPISGHTALYWYRQSLGQGPEFLIYFQGTGAADDSGLPNDRFFAVRPEGSVSTLKIQRTERGDSAVYLCASSPTAAGGGEQFFGPGTRLTVL.

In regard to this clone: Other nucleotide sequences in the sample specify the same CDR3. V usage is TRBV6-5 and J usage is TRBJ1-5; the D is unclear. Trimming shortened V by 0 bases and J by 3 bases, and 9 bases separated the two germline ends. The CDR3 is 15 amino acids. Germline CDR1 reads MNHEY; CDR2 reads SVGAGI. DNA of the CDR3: TGTGCCAGCAGTTACTCGTCGGGATCCAATCAGCCCCAGCATTTT. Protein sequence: CASSYSSGSNQPQHF.

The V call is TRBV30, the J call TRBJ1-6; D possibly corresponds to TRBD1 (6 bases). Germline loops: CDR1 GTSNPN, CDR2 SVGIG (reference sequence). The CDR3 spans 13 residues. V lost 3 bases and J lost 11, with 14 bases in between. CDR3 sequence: CAWSEGEGAPLHF. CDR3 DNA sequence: TGTGCCTGGAGCGAGGGGGAAGGTGCACCCCTCCACTTT.

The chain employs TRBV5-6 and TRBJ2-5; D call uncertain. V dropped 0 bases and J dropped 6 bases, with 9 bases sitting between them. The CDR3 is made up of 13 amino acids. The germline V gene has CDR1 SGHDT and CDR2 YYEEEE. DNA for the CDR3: TGTGCCAGCAGCTTGGACAGTGGGCAGACCCAGTACTTC. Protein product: CASSLDSGQTQYF.

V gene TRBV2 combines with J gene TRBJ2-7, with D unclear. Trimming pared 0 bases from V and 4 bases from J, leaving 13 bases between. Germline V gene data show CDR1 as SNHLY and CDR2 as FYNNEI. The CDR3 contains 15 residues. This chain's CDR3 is CASSEARHADYEQYF. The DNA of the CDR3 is TGTGCCAGCAGTGAAGCGAGACATGCAGATTACGAGCAGTACTTC.

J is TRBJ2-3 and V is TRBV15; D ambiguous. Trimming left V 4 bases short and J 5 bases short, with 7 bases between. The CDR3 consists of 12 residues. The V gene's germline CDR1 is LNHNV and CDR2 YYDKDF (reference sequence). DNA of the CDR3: TGTGCCACCAGCAACCTAGGAGATACGCAGTATTTT. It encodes CATSNLGDTQYF.

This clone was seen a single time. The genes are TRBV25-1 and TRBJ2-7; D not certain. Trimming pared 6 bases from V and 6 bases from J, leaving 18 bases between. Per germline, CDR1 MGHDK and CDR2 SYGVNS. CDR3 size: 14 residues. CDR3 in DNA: TGTGCCAGCAGGCCGCCAGAGGATGGGTTCGAGCAGTACTTC. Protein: CASRPPEDGFEQYF.

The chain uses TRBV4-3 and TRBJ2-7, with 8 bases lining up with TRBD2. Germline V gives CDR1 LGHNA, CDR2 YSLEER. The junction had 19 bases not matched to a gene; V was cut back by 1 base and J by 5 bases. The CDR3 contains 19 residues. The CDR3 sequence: CASSQVIGASGPRGNEQYF. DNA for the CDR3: TGCGCCAGCAGCCAAGTCATCGGGGCTAGCGGGCCTCGAGGGAACGAGCAGTACTTC.

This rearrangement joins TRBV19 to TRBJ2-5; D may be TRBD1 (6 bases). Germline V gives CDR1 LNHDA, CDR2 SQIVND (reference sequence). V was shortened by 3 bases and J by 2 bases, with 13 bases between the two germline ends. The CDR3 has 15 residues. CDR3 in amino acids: CASSIQGQRQETQYF. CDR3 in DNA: TGTGCCAGTAGTATTCAGGGGCAGCGTCAAGAGACCCAGTACTTC.

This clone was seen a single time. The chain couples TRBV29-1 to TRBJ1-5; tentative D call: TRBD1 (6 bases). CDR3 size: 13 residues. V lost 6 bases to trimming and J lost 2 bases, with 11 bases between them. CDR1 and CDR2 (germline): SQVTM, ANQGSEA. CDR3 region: CSVAGDGNQPQHF. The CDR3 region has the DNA TGCAGCGTGGCAGGGGATGGCAATCAGCCCCAGCATTTT.

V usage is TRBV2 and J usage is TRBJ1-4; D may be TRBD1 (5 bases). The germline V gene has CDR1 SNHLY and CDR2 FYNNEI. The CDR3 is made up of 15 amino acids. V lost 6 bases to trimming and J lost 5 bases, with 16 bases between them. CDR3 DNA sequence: TGTGCCAGCAGCTCTATGGGGGGAGGGAATGAAAAACTGTTTTTT. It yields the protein CASSSMGGGNEKLFF.

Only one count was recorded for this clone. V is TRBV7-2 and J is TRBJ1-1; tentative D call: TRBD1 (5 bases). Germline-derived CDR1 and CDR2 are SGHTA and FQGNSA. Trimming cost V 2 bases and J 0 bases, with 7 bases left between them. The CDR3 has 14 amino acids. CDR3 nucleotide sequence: TGTGCCAGCAGCTTAAGACAGCTGAACACTGAAGCTTTCTTT. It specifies CASSLRQLNTEAFF. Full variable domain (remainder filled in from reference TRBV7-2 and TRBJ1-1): GAGVSQSPSNKVTEKGKDVELRCDPISGHTALYWYRQSLGQGLEFLIYFQGNSAPDKSGLPSDRFSAERTGGSVSTLTIQRTQQEDSAVYLCASSLRQLNTEAFFGQGTRLTVV.

This CDR3 reads CASSLGGSSYEQYF. CDR3 DNA: TGTGCCAGCAGCTTAGGCGGGAGTTCCTACGAGCAGTACTTC. The chain is built from TRBV5-6 and TRBJ2-7, with 7 bases that match TRBD2. From germline, CDR1 is SGHDT and CDR2 YYEEEE. This CDR3 has 14 residues. V shed 2 bases, J shed 1 base, and the junction held 3 bases outside the gene matches.

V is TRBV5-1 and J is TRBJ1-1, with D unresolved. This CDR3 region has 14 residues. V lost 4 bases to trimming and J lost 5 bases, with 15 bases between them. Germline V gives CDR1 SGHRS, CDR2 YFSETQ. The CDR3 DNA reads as TGCGCCAGCAGCCCAGCCCTCTCGGGGACTGAAGCTTTCTTT. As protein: CASSPALSGTEAFF.